Below are 15 T cell receptor beta chains sequenced from a single sample in a study of blood T cell repertoires in COVID-19. The table came from immunoSEQ multiplex PCR; TCRdb's copy has only in-frame clones and leaves some out. Of around 370,000 clones listed, more than 70% are singletons. The sequenced sample consisted of peripheral blood. These receptors were taken from a woman between 65 and 79 years old with COVID-19, enrolled during active disease.

CDR3 DNA sequence: TGTGCCAGCAGTTTAAGGAGGGACCACGAGCAGTACTTC. Translating it yields CASSLRRDHEQYF. The chain uses TRBV12-3 or TRBV12-4 and TRBJ2-7; D is perhaps TRBD2 (6 bases). V gave up 2 bases and J gave up 5 bases, with 10 bases separating them. The CDR3 length is 13 residues.

This clone was counted a single time. The J gene is TRBJ1-1, the V gene TRBV7-2; D not certain. CDR1 SGHTA and CDR2 FQGNSA come from the germline V gene. V dropped 3 bases and J dropped 3 bases, with 17 bases sitting between them. This CDR3 is 16 amino acids long. DNA for the CDR3: TGTGCCAGCAGCTTCCCCGGTGGAGGGTCGGACACTGAAGCTTTCTTT. It yields the protein CASSFPGGGSDTEAFF. Using reference TRBV7-2 and TRBJ1-1 for the parts outside the CDR3, the full variable domain is GAGVSQSPSNKVTEKGKDVELRCDPISGHTALYWYRQSLGQGLEFLIYFQGNSAPDKSGLPSDRFSAERTGGSVSTLTIQRTQQEDSAVYLCASSFPGGGSDTEAFFGQGTRLTVV.

This clone appeared a single time. This rearrangement joins TRBV3-1 (or the pseudogene TRBV3-2) to TRBJ1-3, with TRBD1 as a possible D gene (6 bases). The V end was cut by 4 bases, the J end by 8 bases, with 21 bases between. The CDR3 covers 16 residues. The germline V gene encodes CDR1 LGHDT and CDR2 YNNKEL (reference sequence). Written as DNA, the CDR3 is TGTGCCAGCAGCCGAACGCCCGAACAGGGAAGAGACACCATATATTTT. This gives the protein CASSRTPEQGRDTIYF.

V is TRBV6-5 and J is TRBJ1-3, with D possibly being TRBD1 (6 bases). Germline lookup yields CDR1 MNHEY and CDR2 SVGAGI. Trimming removed 0 bases at V and 4 bases at J, with 13 bases between. The CDR3 spans 16 residues. The CDR3 sequence: CASSYSTRGGGNTIYF. In DNA form, the CDR3 reads TGTGCCAGCAGTTACTCGACCAGGGGTGGGGGAAACACCATATATTTT.

V usage is TRBV9 and J usage is TRBJ2-3; maybe TRBD2 (6 bases). Trimming left V 0 bases short and J 0 bases short, with 8 bases between. The length of the CDR3 is 15 residues. Germline V gene sequence: CDR1 SGDLS, CDR2 YYNGEE. DNA for the CDR3: TGTGCCAGCAGCGTAGTGGGGACTAGCACAGATACGCAGTATTTT. This encodes CASSVVGTSTDTQYF.

The genes are TRBV19 and TRBJ2-1; 9 nucleotides match TRBD2. The CDR3 runs 16 residues. The V and J ends lost 5 bases and 1 base, in that order; junction bases with no gene match: 6. CDR1 and CDR2 from the germline V gene are LNHDA and SQIVND (reference sequence). The CDR3 loop reads CASSLSGGPSYNEQFF. The DNA for the CDR3 is TGTGCCAGTAGTCTCAGCGGGGGGCCTTCCTACAATGAGCAGTTCTTC.

The chain links TRBV7-2 to TRBJ2-2; maybe TRBD2 (7 bases). Trimming took 1 base from V and 7 from J, leaving 16 bases between them. Germline V CDR1 and CDR2: SGHTA, FQGNSA. This CDR3 spans 16 amino acids. The CDR3, as DNA: TGTGCCAGCAGCTTAGATCGAGGGGGGGCCGTCGGGGAGCTGTTTTTT. This encodes CASSLDRGGAVGELFF.

The chain uses TRBV28 and TRBJ1-1; D gene unclear. Germline loops: CDR1 MDHEN, CDR2 SYDVKM. Trimming pared 5 bases from V and 1 base from J, leaving 8 bases between. The CDR3 contains 13 residues. The CDR3 nucleotides read TGTGCCAGCAGTCTATATAAGAACACTGAAGCTTTCTTT. Translated: CASSLYKNTEAFF.

The chain has TRBV13 and TRBJ2-3, with 12 bases fitting TRBD2. The CDR3 runs 16 residues. V lost 2 bases to trimming and J lost 6 bases; unmatched junction nucleotides: 6. Germline assignment: CDR1 PRHDT and CDR2 FYEKMQ (reference sequence). The CDR3 loop reads CASSLFGTSGSDTQYF. The CDR3, as DNA: TGTGCCAGCAGCTTATTTGGGACTAGCGGGTCCGATACGCAGTATTTT. Together with reference TRBV13 and TRBJ2-3, the CDR3 gives the full variable domain: AAGVIQSPRHLIKEKRETATLKCYPIPRHDTVYWYQQGPGQDPQFLISFYEKMQSDKGSIPDRFSAQQFSDYHSELNMSSLELGDSALYFCASSLFGTSGSDTQYFGPGTRLTVL.

This clone has only a few counts. The rearrangement uses TRBV19 and TRBJ1-5; D ambiguous. CDR1 and CDR2 (germline): LNHDA, SQIVND (reference sequence). The V end lost 6 bases, the J end lost 0 bases, and 12 bases lay between the germline ends. The CDR3 contains 15 residues. The CDR3 DNA is TGTGCCAGTAGCACTACGACGATTAGCAATCAGCCCCAGCATTTT. This encodes CASSTTTISNQPQHF. Full variable domain (rest looked up from reference TRBV19 and TRBJ1-5): DGGITQSPKYLFRKEGQNVTLSCEQNLNHDAMYWYRQDPGQGLRLIYYSQIVNDFQKGDIAEGYSVSREKKESFPLTVTSAQKNPTAFYLCASSTTTISNQPQHFGDGTRLSIL.

In its sample, this clone was seen a few times. The chain recombines TRBV6-1 with TRBJ1-5; D gene ambiguous. This CDR3 is 16 amino acids long. CDR1 and CDR2 from the germline V gene are MNHNS and SASEGT. V was shortened by 1 base and J by 5 bases, with 15 bases between the two germline ends. CDR3 protein: CASSEEEDVAYQPQHF. CDR3 nucleotide sequence: TGTGCCAGCAGTGAAGAGGAGGACGTCGCGTATCAGCCCCAGCATTTT.

V is TRBV5-6 and J is TRBJ1-2; TRBD1 matches at 7 bases. J gave up 7 bases and V 2 bases, and 5 bases lay outside the gene matches. Germline V gene sequence: CDR1 SGHDT, CDR2 YYEEEE. This CDR3 comprises 13 residues. The CDR3 here is CASSFDSGGGYTF. As DNA, the CDR3 is TGTGCCAGCAGCTTCGATTCAGGGGGTGGCTACACCTTC.

There are a few counts of this clone. The chain couples TRBV29-1 to TRBJ1-2; 9 nucleotides match TRBD1. CDR1 is SQVTM, CDR2 ANQGSEA, per germline. J was trimmed by 4 bases and V by 5 bases; bases with no gene match: 8. CDR3 length equals 14 residues. The CDR3 here is CSVQPATGGYGYTF. CDR3 DNA: TGCAGCGTTCAACCCGCGACAGGGGGCTATGGCTACACCTTC.

This chain joins TRBV28 and TRBJ2-7, with a weak D call TRBD1 (7 bases). With 6 bases removed from V and 1 base from J, the gap between germline ends came to 19 bases. This CDR3 comprises 16 residues. Germline CDR1 reads MDHEN; CDR2 reads SYDVKM. The CDR3 bases are TGTGCCAGCAGACCGTCAGGGGGGTGGACATCCTACGAGCAGTACTTC. It yields the protein CASRPSGGWTSYEQYF.

CDR3 sequence (DNA): TGTGCCAGCAGCCAGTTCCCCCTTCGCGGGACAGGGGACTCACCCCTCCACTTT. Its protein is CASSQFPLRGTGDSPLHF. J is TRBJ1-6 and V is TRBV11-2; 10 bases are shared with TRBD1. V was pared by 5 bases and J by 10 bases, with 17 bases of the junction left unmatched. Germline CDR1 reads SGHAT; CDR2 reads FQNNGV. The CDR3 length is 18 residues.